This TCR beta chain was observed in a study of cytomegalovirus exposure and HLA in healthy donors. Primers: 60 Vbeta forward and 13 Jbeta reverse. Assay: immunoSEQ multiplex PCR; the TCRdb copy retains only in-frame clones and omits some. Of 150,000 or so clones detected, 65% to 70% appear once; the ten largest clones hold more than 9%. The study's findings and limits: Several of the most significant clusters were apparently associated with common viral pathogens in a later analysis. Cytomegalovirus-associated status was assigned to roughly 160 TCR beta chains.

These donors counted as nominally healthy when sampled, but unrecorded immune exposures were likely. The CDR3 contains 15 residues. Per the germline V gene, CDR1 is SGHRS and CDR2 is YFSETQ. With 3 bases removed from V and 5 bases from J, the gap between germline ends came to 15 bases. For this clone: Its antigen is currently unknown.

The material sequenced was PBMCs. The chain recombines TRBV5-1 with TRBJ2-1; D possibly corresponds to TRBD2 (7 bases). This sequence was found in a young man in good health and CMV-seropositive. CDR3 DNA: TGCGCCAGCAGCTCCCCTCGGGGGGCCCACAATGAGCAGTTCTTC. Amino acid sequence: CASSSPRGAHNEQFF.